The clone carrying this T cell receptor beta chain came up a few times. Its antigen is as yet unknown. V lost 2 bases and J 0 bases, leaving 9 bases between the germline ends. The CDR3 covers 15 residues. Germline CDR1 is SGDLS and CDR2 is YYNGEE. These data come from a study of T cells after yellow fever vaccination. Researchers made TCR cDNA using 5'RACE template switching, and this step added a universal primer site and UMIs. One entry per CDR3 protein results from TCRdb running MiXCR on the 5' RACE reads. This table holds around 500,000 distinct CDR3 sequences, 21% found once. Findings of the study overall: Peaking faster, on day 5 versus 15, the secondary response was nonetheless weaker. Researchers noted that a small share of clonotypes showed up in both CD4 and CD8 compartments. Re-detected after boosting: most primary clones, about 96% of CD4 and under 90% of CD8.

This sequence was found in a man younger than 30 who received the YFV17D yellow fever vaccine. Source: PBMCs, taken approximately 22 days after the first yellow fever vaccination. The V and J genes are TRBV9 and TRBJ1-3, with D possibly being TRBD1 (6 bases). CDR3 bases: TGTGCCAGCAGCGTGAGGGACACCTCTGGAAACACCATATATTTT. Its translation: CASSVRDTSGNTIYF. Together with reference TRBV9 and TRBJ1-3, the CDR3 gives the full variable domain: DSGVTQTPKHLITATGQRVTLRCSPRSGDLSVYWYQQSLDQGLQFLIQYYNGEERAKGNILERFSAQQFPDLHSELNLSSLELGDSALYFCASSVRDTSGNTIYFGEGSWLTVV.